This T cell receptor (beta chain) was obtained from a study of technical replicates of blood from four donors. This CDR3 is built from 14 residues. Deletions cut 4 bases from V and 2 bases from J, with 10 bases between. CDR1 is LNHNV and CDR2 is YYDKDF in the germline V gene (reference sequence). Produced via immunoSEQ multiplex PCR; TCRdb's table is partial and in-frame only. The table shows over 10,000 clones, with around 75% occurring only once. The gene calls are TRBV15 and TRBJ2-3; D remains unclear. The origin of this receptor is a human donor in good health. The sample consisted of PBMCs. The CDR3 region is CATSNLVPTDTQYF. The DNA for the CDR3 is TGTGCCACCAGCAATCTAGTACCCACAGATACGCAGTATTTT.